This T cell receptor beta chain was identified during a study of blood T cell repertoires in COVID-19. Per the germline V gene, CDR1 is SEHNR and CDR2 is FQNEAQ (reference sequence). The CDR3 has 16 residues. After removal of 5 bases from V and 0 bases from J, the junction contained 7 bases not matched to a gene. TCRdb's table, derived via immunoSEQ multiplex PCR, lists solely in-frame clones and lacks some. The top ten hold around 1.8% of the sample, which has 400,000 to 550,000 clones, about 85% seen once. Participants were aged 18 to 89 years, lived in around 25 US areas, and enrolled virtually. This TCR derives from a young woman with acute COVID-19. V and J are TRBV7-9 and TRBJ1-2; 9 bases fit TRBD1. Sequencing used PBMCs or T cells enriched from blood (not recorded which). DNA for the CDR3: TGTGCCAGCAGCAGACAGGGGGACTATGCTAACTATGGCTACACCTTC. Encoded protein: CASSRQGDYANYGYTF.